Listed below are T cell receptor beta chains from one sample, sequenced in a study of cytomegalovirus exposure and HLA in healthy donors. Measured with immunoSEQ multiplex PCR; TCRdb has only the in-frame clones, and not every one. The table records some 170,000 clones, around 77% of them present only once. Sequenced input: PBMCs. These receptors originate from a man aged 25 to 40 in good health and CMV-seropositive. Both conserved end residues are part of each CDR3. A D gene is named only where the DNA matches it firmly. A clone size is listed for some rows: how often the clone was seen (once, few, many), or a class if it is expanded.

D | J | V | size | CDR3 | DNA
. | TRBJ2-5 | TRBV7-8 | . | CASNLRGETQYF | TGTGCCAGCAACCTGCGGGGAGAGACCCAGTACTTC
TRBD2 | TRBJ2-5 | TRBV2 | . | CASRSGGGTQYF | TGTGCCAGCAGAAGCGGGGGGGGGACCCAGTACTTC
. | TRBJ1-1 | TRBV9 | . | CASSAGGALNTEAFF | TGTGCCAGCAGCGCCGGGGGGGCCTTGAACACTGAAGCTTTCTTT
TRBD1 | TRBJ1-6 | TRBV5-1 | . | CASSLAGTANSPLHF | TGCGCCAGCAGCTTGGCCGGGACAGCTAATTCACCCCTCCACTTT
. | TRBJ1-5 | TRBV10-2 | . | CASSPEGQPQHF | TGCGCCAGCAGCCCCGAGGGTCAGCCCCAGCATTTT
TRBD2 | TRBJ2-3 | TRBV7-2 | . | CASSLVAGGADTQYF | TGTGCCAGCAGCTTGGTAGCGGGGGGTGCAGATACGCAGTATTTT
. | TRBJ1-5 | TRBV6-5 | . | CASSFDWRNQPQHF | TGTGCCAGCAGTTTTGATTGGCGCAATCAGCCCCAGCATTTT
TRBD1 | TRBJ1-1 | TRBV29-1 | . | CSVEGARQGLTEAFF | TGCAGCGTTGAAGGCGCCCGACAGGGCCTTACTGAAGCTTTCTTT
. | TRBJ2-7 | TRBV29-1 | . | CSVDVGGYEQYF | TGCAGCGTTGATGTAGGGGGCTACGAGCAGTACTTC
. | TRBJ2-6 | TRBV29-1 | once | CSVAGLHSGANVLTF | TGCAGCGTTGCGGGACTGCACTCTGGGGCCAACGTCCTGACTTTC
TRBD2 | TRBJ2-2 | TRBV7-3 | . | CASSSGLVANTGELFF | TGTGCCAGCAGCTCGGGACTAGTGGCGAACACCGGGGAGCTGTTTTTT
. | TRBJ2-1 | TRBV13 | . | CASSSPPASYNEQFF | TGTGCCAGCAGCTCCCCTCCAGCTAGCTACAATGAGCAGTTCTTC
TRBD1 | TRBJ2-1 | TRBV6-1 | . | CASSEGRTGISYNEQFF | TGTGCCAGCAGTGAAGGTAGGACAGGGATATCCTACAATGAGCAGTTCTTC
TRBD1 | TRBJ1-1 | TRBV29-1 | . | CSVVADRGNTEAFF | TGCAGCGTTGTAGCGGACAGGGGAAACACTGAAGCTTTCTTT
. | TRBJ1-5 | TRBV9 | . | CASSPGLYQPQHF | TGTGCCAGCAGCCCTGGGCTGTATCAGCCCCAGCATTTT
TRBD2 | TRBJ2-1 | TRBV5-6 | . | CASSDGLAPDEQFF | TGTGCCAGCAGCGACGGACTAGCCCCGGATGAGCAGTTCTTC
TRBD1 | TRBJ1-3 | TRBV6-5 | . | CASSYRRGPGNTIYF | TGTGCCAGCAGTTACCGCAGGGGGCCTGGAAACACCATATATTTT
. | TRBJ2-6 | TRBV7-9 | . | CASSWPSGAYSGANVLTF | TGTGCCAGCAGCTGGCCCTCAGGGGCCTACTCTGGGGCCAACGTCCTGACTTTC
. | TRBJ1-1 | TRBV9 | . | CASSASGGLRAEAFF | TGTGCCAGCAGCGCAAGCGGAGGGCTCAGGGCTGAAGCTTTCTTT
. | TRBJ2-1 | TRBV10-3 | . | CAISEYHGGEEQFF | TGTGCCATCAGTGAGTATCACGGAGGGGAGGAGCAGTTCTTC
. | TRBJ1-2 | TRBV5-1 | . | CASSRTGTNYGYTF | TGCGCCAGCAGTAGAACAGGAACTAACTATGGCTACACCTTC
TRBD2 | TRBJ2-1 | TRBV10-1 | once | CASQVRGGEQFF | TGCGCCAGCCAGGTACGCGGGGGTGAGCAGTTCTTC
TRBD2 | TRBJ2-7 | TRBV5-1 | . | CASSSRDRATGLAGGSLQQYF | TGCGCCAGCAGCTCCCGGGACAGGGCGACGGGACTAGCGGGGGGGTCCTTGCAGCAGTACTTC
. | TRBJ2-1 | TRBV28 | . | CASSTPGYNEQFF | TGTGCCAGCAGTACCCCAGGGTACAATGAGCAGTTCTTC
. | TRBJ2-2 | TRBV2 | once | CASSVDSGTGELFF | TGTGCCAGCAGTGTTGACAGTGGGACCGGGGAGCTGTTTTTT
. | TRBJ1-2 | TRBV30 | few | CAWSSERSNYGYTF | TGTGCCTGGAGTAGTGAGAGGTCTAACTATGGCTACACCTTC
. | TRBJ1-1 | TRBV5-1 | few | CASSLERDAEAFF | TGCGCCAGCAGCTTGGAGCGGGATGCTGAAGCTTTCTTT
TRBD1 | TRBJ1-5 | TRBV7-6 | . | CASSLVSGQGHQPQHF | TGTGCCAGCAGCTTAGTTTCGGGACAGGGGCATCAGCCCCAGCATTTT
. | TRBJ2-5 | TRBV30 | . | CAWSDGGNQETQYF | TGTGCCTGGAGTGACGGGGGTAACCAAGAGACCCAGTACTTC
. | TRBJ1-2 | TRBV30 | once | CAWTVNYGYTF | TGTGCCTGGACGGTGAACTATGGCTACACCTTC
TRBD1 | TRBJ1-5 | TRBV4-3 | . | CASSTHRGPRQPQHF | TGCGCCAGCAGCACTCACAGGGGGCCGAGGCAGCCCCAGCATTTT
TRBD1 | TRBJ2-1 | TRBV7-3 | . | CASRNPGQGAQGEQFF | TGTGCCAGCAGGAACCCGGGACAGGGGGCTCAAGGAGAGCAGTTCTTC
. | TRBJ2-7 | TRBV2 | . | CASSEIGAETVDTYEQYF | TGTGCCAGCAGTGAGATAGGGGCCGAGACAGTCGATACCTACGAGCAGTACTTC
TRBD1 | TRBJ1-2 | TRBV19 | . | CASRRDRGYGYTF | TGTGCCAGCCGGAGGGACAGGGGGTATGGCTACACCTTC
. | TRBJ2-2 | TRBV5-1 | . | CASSFRDTGELFF | TGCGCCAGCAGCTTTCGGGACACCGGGGAGCTGTTTTTT
TRBD1 | TRBJ2-7 | TRBV7-9 | few | CASRSGQLEQYF | TGTGCCAGCAGGTCGGGACAGCTCGAGCAGTACTTC
TRBD2 | TRBJ2-7 | TRBV6-1 | . | CASSRGLYEQYF | TGTGCCAGCAGTAGGGGACTATACGAGCAGTACTTC
. | TRBJ2-7 | TRBV4-3 | . | CASSQDLGASSYEQYF | TGCGCCAGCAGCCAAGATTTGGGGGCCTCCTCCTACGAGCAGTACTTC
. | TRBJ2-5 | TRBV30 | . | CAWKQGTGETQYF | TGTGCCTGGAAACAGGGAACCGGGGAGACCCAGTACTTC
. | TRBJ2-7 | TRBV4-1 | . | CASSQVGQSYEQYF | TGCGCCAGCAGCCAAGTCGGACAGTCCTACGAGCAGTACTTC
TRBD1 | TRBJ2-7 | TRBV10-3 | few | CAISESRDRFPYEQYF | TGTGCCATCAGTGAGTCCCGGGACAGGTTCCCCTACGAGCAGTACTTC
TRBD1 | TRBJ2-2 | TRBV5-1 | . | CASSLGGQGTGELFF | TGCGCCAGCAGCTTGGGGGGACAGGGGACCGGGGAGCTGTTTTTT
. | TRBJ2-7 | TRBV28 | . | CASSLGGQERYEQYF | TGTGCCAGCAGTTTAGGGGGACAAGAAAGGTACGAGCAGTACTTC
. | TRBJ2-7 | TRBV27 | . | CASSPLLTESYEQYF | TGTGCCAGCAGTCCATTGCTTACGGAGTCCTACGAGCAGTACTTC
TRBD1 | TRBJ1-2 | TRBV27 | once | CASSPGQGMFDYGYTF | TGTGCCAGCAGTCCCGGACAGGGGATGTTTGACTATGGCTACACCTTC
. | TRBJ2-5 | TRBV5-1 | . | CASSLVGGQETQYF | TGCGCCAGCAGCTTGGTCGGAGGGCAAGAGACCCAGTACTTC
TRBD1 | TRBJ2-7 | TRBV5-4 | . | CASSAPAGQGLSEQYF | TGTGCCAGCAGCGCACCTGCGGGACAGGGTTTATCCGAGCAGTACTTC
. | TRBJ1-1 | TRBV4-2 | . | CASSQTQGLAEAFF | TGTGCCAGCAGCCAAACGCAGGGCCTCGCTGAAGCTTTCTTT
. | TRBJ2-2 | TRBV9 | . | CASSVVDRRNTGELFF | TGTGCCAGCAGCGTAGTAGACAGGAGAAACACCGGGGAGCTGTTTTTT
. | TRBJ2-3 | TRBV5-1 | . | CASSPGSPLTDTQYF | TGCGCCAGCAGCCCCGGGAGTCCCCTCACAGATACGCAGTATTTT
TRBD1 | TRBJ1-1 | TRBV2 | few | CASSKDQYRGTEAFF | TGTGCCAGCAGCAAAGACCAGTACAGGGGCACTGAAGCTTTCTTT
. | TRBJ2-1 | TRBV7-2 | . | CASSFSTGTYNEQFF | TGTGCCAGCAGCTTCTCTACAGGCACTTACAATGAGCAGTTCTTC
. | TRBJ2-5 | TRBV7-9 | . | CASSPSGETQYF | TGTGCCAGCAGCCCCTCAGGAGAGACCCAGTACTTC
TRBD1 | TRBJ1-1 | TRBV6-1 | . | CASRRTGLNTEAFF | TGTGCCAGCAGGAGGACAGGTCTGAACACTGAAGCTTTCTTT
. | TRBJ2-7 | TRBV6-6 | . | CASSSQGQLYEQYF | TGTGCCAGCAGTTCACAGGGTCAGCTCTACGAGCAGTACTTC
. | TRBJ2-7 | TRBV6-5 | once | CASSAVADYEQYF | TGTGCCAGCAGCGCCGTGGCGGACTACGAGCAGTACTTC
. | TRBJ1-6 | TRBV30 | . | CALEGRYNSPLHF | TGTGCCCTGGAGGGACGGTATAATTCACCCCTCCACTTT
TRBD1 | TRBJ2-1 | TRBV11-2 | . | CASLGQDNEQFF | TGTGCCAGTTTAGGACAGGACAATGAGCAGTTCTTC
. | TRBJ2-2 | TRBV23-1 | . | CASSQPIWVWQGNTGELFF | TGCGCCAGCAGTCAACCGATCTGGGTCTGGCAGGGCAACACCGGGGAGCTGTTTTTT
. | TRBJ2-7 | TRBV6-5 | few | CASSFTGEQYF | TGTGCCAGCAGTTTCACGGGCGAGCAGTACTTC